This T cell receptor beta chain emerged from a study of shared clonotypes between healthy human individuals. The germline CDR1 and CDR2 sequences are SGHNT and YYREEE (reference sequence). Unmatched junction bases numbered 3, after V lost 0 bases and J lost 3 bases. This CDR3 is 16 amino acids long. The table came from immunoSEQ multiplex PCR; TCRdb's copy has only in-frame clones and leaves some out. The sample has 300,000 or so clones; roughly 70% are singletons. The chain joins TRBV5-4 to TRBJ2-1; TRBD2 matches 10 bases. Sequenced sample: memory CD4+ T cells sorted from blood. Subset given: CD45RA-negative fraction. The sequence was obtained from a man aged 25-45 years in good health. The CDR3 sequence is CASSLGVAGGYNEQFF. CDR3 sequence (DNA): TGTGCCAGCAGCTTGGGTGTAGCGGGAGGCTACAATGAGCAGTTCTTC. The full variable domain, rest sourced from reference TRBV5-4 and TRBJ2-1, is ETGVTQSPTHLIKTRGQQVTLRCSSQSGHNTVSWYQQALGQGPQFIFQYYREEENGRGNFPPRFSGLQFPNYSSELNVNALELDDSALYLCASSLGVAGGYNEQFFGPGTRLTVL.